One sample yielded the 32 T cell receptor beta chains listed below, sequenced in a study of shared clonotypes between healthy human individuals. Assay used: immunoSEQ multiplex PCR; TCRdb lists only in-frame clones, some missing. The data show some 2,000,000 clones, approximately 94% seen once. Sequenced: naive CD4+ T cells sorted from blood. The subset was: CD45RA+ positively selected. These receptors came from a man aged 18 to 29 in good health.

The rearrangement joins TRBV5-1 to TRBJ1-4, with TRBD1 matching 8 bases. CDR1 is SGHRS and CDR2 is YFSETQ in the germline V gene. J gave up 8 bases and V 4 bases, and 10 bases lay outside the gene matches. The CDR3 is 15 amino acids. DNA of the CDR3: TGCGCCAGCAGCCTGACAGGGGAGGTAGGAGAAAAACTGTTTTTT. As protein: CASSLTGEVGEKLFF. Full variable domain (outside the CDR3, taken from reference TRBV5-1 and TRBJ1-4): KAGVTQTPRYLIKTRGQQVTLSCSPISGHRSVSWYQQTPGQGLQFLFEYFSETQRNKGNFPGRFSGRQFSNSRSEMNVSTLELGDSALYLCASSLTGEVGEKLFFGSGTQLSVL.

The gene calls are TRBV7-2 and TRBJ1-2; TRBD1 matches at 9 bases. Germline lookup yields CDR1 SGHTA and CDR2 FQGNSA. The V and J ends lost 7 bases and 4 bases, in that order; junction bases with no gene match: 7. The CDR3 sequence is 14 residues long. CDR3 DNA sequence: TGTGCCAGCACGCGGACAGGGGCGGGCTATGGCTACACCTTC. Its protein is CASTRTGAGYGYTF.

V and J are TRBV5-1 and TRBJ2-3, with TRBD2 matching 8 bases. This CDR3 contains 17 residues. J lost 1 base, V lost 4 bases, and 11 bases had no gene match. Per the germline V gene, CDR1 is SGHRS and CDR2 is YFSETQ. The CDR3 spells CASSAGTSNFGTDTQYF. The CDR3 DNA sequence: TGCGCCAGCAGCGCCGGGACTAGTAATTTTGGCACAGATACGCAGTATTTT.

As regards this clone: Other DNA variants within this sample encode the same CDR3. V is TRBV10-2 and J is TRBJ2-1, with D possibly matching TRBD1 (6 bases). Germline V CDR1 and CDR2: WSHSY, SAAADI. This CDR3 has 12 amino acids. Trimming cost V 4 bases and J 6 bases, with 7 bases left between them. CDR3 amino acids: CASSGGGNEQFF. The CDR3 DNA sequence: TGCGCCAGCAGTGGAGGGGGCAATGAGCAGTTCTTC.

This chain connects TRBV27 to TRBJ2-5, with D maybe TRBD1 (5 bases). V lost 4 bases and J lost 1, with 10 bases in between. CDR1 and CDR2 from the germline V gene are MNHEY and SMNVEV (reference sequence). The CDR3 covers 14 residues. The CDR3 protein is CASSYTGLQETQYF. The CDR3 DNA sequence: TGTGCCAGCAGTTATACAGGCCTCCAAGAGACCCAGTACTTC.

V is TRBV4-1 and J is TRBJ1-5; maybe TRBD1 (5 bases). Germline V gene sequence: CDR1 MGHRA, CDR2 YSYEKL. V was trimmed by 3 bases and J by 0 bases, leaving 9 bases between them. The CDR3 extends over 15 amino acids. As DNA, the CDR3 is TGCGCCAGCAGCCAGGGGGTGGCTAGCAATCAGCCCCAGCATTTT. As protein: CASSQGVASNQPQHF.

The chain recombines TRBV6-6 with TRBJ1-2; D is possibly TRBD1 (5 bases). Per the germline V gene, CDR1 is MNHNY and CDR2 is SVGAGI (reference sequence). V was shortened by 7 bases and J by 5 bases, with 11 bases between the two germline ends. This CDR3 has 12 amino acids. CDR3 bases: TGTGCCAGCACAGGGCAGAATTATGGCTACACCTTC. Translated: CASTGQNYGYTF.

The chain uses TRBV5-1 and TRBJ2-2, with 8 bases fitting TRBD1. This CDR3 contains 17 residues. Germline V gene sequence: CDR1 SGHRS, CDR2 YFSETQ. The junction had 13 bases not matched to a gene; V was cut back by 4 bases and J by 5 bases. The CDR3 DNA sequence: TGCGCCAGCAGCCCGCCTTTGACAGGGGCTGGTACCGGGGAGCTGTTTTTT. It encodes CASSPPLTGAGTGELFF.

The CDR3 loop reads CASSYRPTDYGYTF. The CDR3 nucleotides are TGTGCCAGCAGTTATCGCCCCACGGACTATGGCTACACCTTC. This chain uses TRBV6-5 with TRBJ1-2; D not resolved. The germline V gene encodes CDR1 MNHEY and CDR2 SVGAGI. The CDR3 is 14 residues long. With 3 bases removed from V and 3 bases from J, the gap between germline ends came to 11 bases.

The rearrangement uses TRBV27 and TRBJ2-7; no definite D call. In germline, CDR1 is MNHEY, CDR2 SMNVEV (reference sequence). Trimming shortened V by 5 bases and J by 2 bases, and 10 bases separated the two germline ends. The CDR3 contains 13 residues. CDR3 nucleotides: TGTGCCAGCAGTAAGGGCCGAGCCTACGAGCAGTACTTC. Amino acids: CASSKGRAYEQYF.

Regarding this clone: The identical CDR3 is also encoded by other nucleotide sequences in the sample. The V and J genes are TRBV6-5 and TRBJ1-1; no reliable D call. The V end was cut by 0 bases, the J end by 4 bases, with 12 bases between. This CDR3 is built from 15 residues. Germline loops: CDR1 MNHEY, CDR2 SVGAGI. The CDR3 DNA sequence: TGTGCCAGCAGTTACTCGAGACAAGGAGGCACTGAAGCTTTCTTT. Translating it yields CASSYSRQGGTEAFF.

This rearrangement joins TRBV7-2 to TRBJ2-1; a possible D gene is TRBD2 (6 bases). The CDR3 has 15 residues. Per germline, CDR1 SGHTA and CDR2 FQGNSA. Trimming took off 0 bases at V and 4 bases at J, with 10 bases between the two ends. Here the CDR3 reads CASSLAPAGYNEQFF. CDR3 bases: TGTGCCAGCAGCTTAGCGCCTGCGGGGTACAATGAGCAGTTCTTC.

The chain carries TRBV7-2 and TRBJ2-7; D gene unclear. CDR1 and CDR2 from the germline V gene are SGHTA and FQGNSA. The CDR3 has 12 residues. V shed 4 bases and J shed 5 bases, with 9 bases lying between them. The CDR3 bases are TGTGCCAGCAGCTCCCCGTCCCACGAGCAGTACTTC. Residues: CASSSPSHEQYF. Combining the CDR3 with reference TRBV7-2 and TRBJ2-7 gives the whole variable domain GAGVSQSPSNKVTEKGKDVELRCDPISGHTALYWYRQSLGQGLEFLIYFQGNSAPDKSGLPSDRFSAERTGGSVSTLTIQRTQQEDSAVYLCASSSPSHEQYFGPGTRLTVT.

This clone has only a few counts. The V call is TRBV7-6, the J call TRBJ1-2, with D perhaps matching TRBD1 (5 bases). This CDR3 spans 12 amino acids. Germline lookup yields CDR1 SGHVS and CDR2 FNYEAQ. The V gene lost 5 bases and the J gene lost 4 bases, with 8 bases spanning the gap. CDR3 amino acids: CASSPGGYGYTF. The CDR3 nucleotides read TGTGCCAGCAGCCCCGGGGGCTATGGCTACACCTTC.

As regards this clone: The same CDR3 is also encoded by other DNA sequences in this sample. The J gene is TRBJ2-7, the V gene TRBV20-1; D possibly corresponds to TRBD1 (5 bases). The CDR3 extends over 11 amino acids. The germline gives CDR1 DFQATT, CDR2 SNEGSKA (reference sequence). The V end was cut by 3 bases, the J end by 4 bases, with 7 bases between. CDR3 amino acids: CSASRAYEQYF. In DNA, the CDR3 is TGCAGTGCTAGCAGGGCTTACGAGCAGTACTTC.

The chain joins TRBV2 to TRBJ1-2; maybe TRBD1 (6 bases). The ends were cut back, 3 bases at V and 4 bases at J, with 15 bases in the middle. The germline V gene encodes CDR1 SNHLY and CDR2 FYNNEI. The CDR3 length is 15 residues. The CDR3 DNA sequence: TGTGCCAGCAGTGAGTACAGGGACCTTGCCTATGGCTACACCTTC. The encoded protein is CASSEYRDLAYGYTF.

This clone was seen a single time. The J gene is TRBJ2-1, the V gene TRBV4-3; tentative D call: TRBD2 (5 bases). Between the trimmed V and J ends, which lost 0 bases and 2 bases, there was a span of 14 bases. The V gene's germline CDR1 is LGHNA and CDR2 YSLEER. CDR3 size: 17 residues. The CDR3 protein is CASSQDGAERPYNEQFF. CDR3 nucleotide sequence: TGCGCCAGCAGCCAAGATGGAGCGGAACGTCCCTACAATGAGCAGTTCTTC.

The gene calls are TRBV11-1 and TRBJ2-5; D uncertain. This CDR3 has 15 amino acids. Trimming pared 1 base from V and 3 bases from J, leaving 12 bases between. CDR1 is SGHAT, CDR2 FQDESV, per germline (reference sequence). CDR3 in DNA: TGTGCCAGCAGCTTAGGATCTGGAGTGGAAGAGACCCAGTACTTC. Residues: CASSLGSGVEETQYF.

The V gene is TRBV2, the J gene TRBJ2-7, with TRBD2 matching over 12 bases. With V trimmed by 5 bases and J by 0 bases, 11 bases remained unmatched. The germline V gene encodes CDR1 SNHLY and CDR2 FYNNEI. This CDR3 contains 18 residues. For the CDR3, the DNA is TGTGCCAGCAGTCTATTGTTGGGACTAGCGGGCAACTCCTACGAGCAGTACTTC. The encoded protein is CASSLLLGLAGNSYEQYF.

The chain links TRBV5-1 to TRBJ2-7; 7 bases align to TRBD1. Germline values: CDR1 SGHRS, CDR2 YFSETQ. CDR3 size: 14 residues. V lost 4 bases, J lost 1 base, and 5 bases stayed unmatched. CDR3 amino acids: CASSPGQASYEQYF. CDR3 in DNA: TGCGCCAGCAGCCCCGGACAGGCTTCCTACGAGCAGTACTTC.

Only one count was recorded for this clone. This chain joins TRBV5-1 and TRBJ2-2, with D perhaps given as TRBD1 or TRBD2 (5 bases each). This CDR3 has 15 amino acids. Deletions cut 0 bases from V and 5 bases from J, with 11 bases between. Germline values: CDR1 SGHRS, CDR2 YFSETQ. The CDR3 DNA reads TGCGCCAGCAGCTTGGAGGCAGGGAGAACCGGGGAGCTGTTTTTT. It codes for CASSLEAGRTGELFF.

The CDR3 sequence: CASSLRSDRPNNSPLHF. The CDR3, as DNA: TGTGCCAGCAGCTTAAGATCGGACAGGCCTAACAATTCACCCCTCCACTTT. The chain is built from TRBV7-6 and TRBJ1-6, with 7 bases lining up with TRBD1. CDR3 size: 17 residues. Germline CDR1 and CDR2: SGHVS and FNYEAQ. Trimming removed 2 bases from V and 7 bases from J; junction bases left unmatched: 11.

The chain recombines TRBV7-2 with TRBJ2-7, with 8 positions matching TRBD1. Trimming took 1 base from V and 3 from J; bases not matched to a gene: 5. This CDR3 has 15 residues. Looked up from germline, CDR1 is SGHTA and CDR2 is FQGNSA. The CDR3 protein is CASSLVGTGVYEQYF. The CDR3 nucleotides read TGTGCCAGCAGCTTAGTTGGGACAGGAGTCTACGAGCAGTACTTC.

V gene TRBV4-1 combines with J gene TRBJ2-7; TRBD1 is a possible D gene (6 bases). Germline assignment: CDR1 MGHRA and CDR2 YSYEKL. The CDR3 sequence is 15 residues long. Trimming cost V 4 bases and J 2 bases, with 15 bases left between them. CDR3 DNA: TGCGCCAGCAGCCTCCCCGGACAGTTGACCTACGAGCAGTACTTC. This encodes CASSLPGQLTYEQYF.

In this sample, this clone turned up once. The chain joins TRBV30 to TRBJ2-5; D may be TRBD1 (7 bases). The last part of the DNA fits TRBJ2-7 better; the J call may be wrong. CDR3 length equals 13 residues. Germline assignment: CDR1 GTSNPN and CDR2 SVGIG (reference sequence). This CDR3 is CAWNRQGGGEQYF. CDR3 nucleotides: TGTGCCTGGAATCGGCAGGGGGGTGGCGAGCAGTACTTC.

This clone appeared once. The chain employs TRBV30 and TRBJ2-3; D ambiguous. Germline V gene lookup returns CDR1 GTSNPN and CDR2 SVGIG (reference sequence). CDR3 length: 12 amino acids. DNA for the CDR3: TGTGTCATCTCAAATGCTTCCCATACGCAGTATTTT. This codes for CVISNASHTQYF.

The chain combines TRBV30 with TRBJ2-7; a weak D match, TRBD2 (6 bases). This CDR3 has 15 amino acids. CDR1 GTSNPN and CDR2 SVGIG come from the germline V gene (reference sequence). The germline V and J ends were trimmed by 4 bases and 6 bases, with 22 bases remaining between them. CDR3 nucleotide sequence: TGTGCCTGGACGCCCCCGTGGGGGGTCGTCGGCGAGCAGTACTTC. It encodes CAWTPPWGVVGEQYF.

This chain connects TRBV7-2 to TRBJ1-2; D remains ambiguous. Germline assignment: CDR1 SGHTA and CDR2 FQGNSA. The V end lost 5 bases, the J end lost 3 bases, and 13 bases lay between the germline ends. CDR3 size: 14 residues. CDR3 residues: CASSRRAEDYGYTF. CDR3 nucleotide sequence: TGTGCCAGCAGCCGTCGGGCAGAAGACTATGGCTACACCTTC.

This clone turned up a few times. The rearrangement joins TRBV28 to TRBJ2-7, with TRBD1 as a possible D gene (6 bases). The CDR3 is made up of 12 amino acids. Germline values: CDR1 MDHEN, CDR2 SYDVKM. V lost 5 bases and J lost 8, with 13 bases in between. The CDR3 DNA sequence: TGTGCCAGCAGTCGACAGGTGGGGAAGCAGTACTTC. Encoded protein: CASSRQVGKQYF. The whole variable domain, filled in from reference TRBV28 and TRBJ2-7, reads DVKVTQSSRYLVKRTGEKVFLECVQDMDHENMFWYRQDPGLGLRLIYFSYDVKMKEKGDIPEGYSVSREKKERFSLILESASTNQTSMYLCASSRQVGKQYFGPGTRLTVT.

V gene TRBV9 combines with J gene TRBJ2-7; maybe TRBD2 (5 bases). The CDR3 runs 15 residues. Germline lookup yields CDR1 SGDLS and CDR2 YYNGEE. The V end lost 0 bases, the J end lost 2 bases, and 12 bases lay between the germline ends. The CDR3 DNA reads as TGTGCCAGCAGCGTAGAGGCTAGCTCTCCCTACGAGCAGTACTTC. This encodes CASSVEASSPYEQYF.

The chain is built from TRBV7-8 and TRBJ2-7; the match to TRBD2 covers 15 bases. The CDR3 sequence is 18 residues long. Germline V gene sequence: CDR1 SGHVS, CDR2 FQNEAQ. V lost 3 bases to trimming and J lost 4 bases; unmatched junction nucleotides: 10. CDR3 DNA: TGTGCCAGCAGCTTGGGGAGGACTAGCGGGGGGGCGGCGTACGAGCAGTACTTC. This sequence encodes CASSLGRTSGGAAYEQYF. Looking up the rest from reference TRBV7-8 and TRBJ2-7 gives the full variable domain: GAGVSQSPRYKVAKRGQDVALRCDPISGHVSLFWYQQALGQGPEFLTYFQNEAQLDKSGLPSDRFFAERPEGSVSTLKIQRTQQEDSAVYLCASSLGRTSGGAAYEQYFGPGTRLTVT.

This CDR3 reads CAWSGGPAPSPQYF. The CDR3 DNA reads as TGTGCCTGGAGTGGGGGCCCCGCTCCCAGTCCGCAGTATTTT. The chain combines TRBV30 with TRBJ2-3; a weak D match, TRBD1 (5 bases). The CDR3 loop spans 14 amino acids. V lost 1 base, J lost 10 bases, and 18 bases lay in between. Germline V CDR1 and CDR2: GTSNPN, SVGIG (reference sequence). The entire variable domain, with the rest obtained from reference TRBV30 and TRBJ2-3, is as follows: SQTIHQWPATLVQPVGSPLSLECTVEGTSNPNLYWYRQAAGRGLQLLFYSVGIGQISSEVPQNLSASRPQDRQFILSSKKLLLSDSGFYLCAWSGGPAPSPQYFGPGTRLTVL.